This TCR beta chain emerged from a study of blood T cell repertoires in COVID-19. This CDR3 comprises 13 residues. V was shortened by 5 bases and J by 4 bases, with 11 bases between the two germline ends. Germline values: CDR1 SEHNR, CDR2 FQNEAQ (reference sequence). Original processing methods: For nucleated cells, counts were estimated from reference gene primer amplification. Repertoires were generated with immunoSEQ multiplex PCR, while TCRdb's copy carries only in-frame clones and drops some. V and J calls and clone size are as listed in that table; D and trimming were resolved from the DNA. In the table there are 70,000 to 95,000 clones, roughly 80% of which are singletons.

The origin of this receptor is a woman aged 55-69 years with acute or convalescent COVID-19. The sample comprised peripheral blood. The genes are TRBV7-9 and TRBJ1-1; no reliable D call. The DNA for the CDR3 is TGTGCCAGCAGCAAAGACGGTCGCACTGAAGCTTTCTTT. Translating gives CASSKDGRTEAFF.